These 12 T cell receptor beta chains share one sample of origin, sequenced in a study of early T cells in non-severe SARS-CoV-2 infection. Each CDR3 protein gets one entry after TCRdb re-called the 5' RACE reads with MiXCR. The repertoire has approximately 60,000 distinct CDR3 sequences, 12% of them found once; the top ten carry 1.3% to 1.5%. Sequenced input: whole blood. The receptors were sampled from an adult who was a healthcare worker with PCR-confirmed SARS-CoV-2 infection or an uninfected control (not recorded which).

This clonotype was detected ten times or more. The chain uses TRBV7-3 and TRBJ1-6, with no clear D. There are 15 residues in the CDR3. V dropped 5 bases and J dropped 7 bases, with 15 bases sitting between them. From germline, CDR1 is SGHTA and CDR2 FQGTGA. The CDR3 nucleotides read TGTGCCAGCAGCAGCGGTGGGGTCTTAAATTCACCCCTCCACTTT. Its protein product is CASSSGGVLNSPLHF.

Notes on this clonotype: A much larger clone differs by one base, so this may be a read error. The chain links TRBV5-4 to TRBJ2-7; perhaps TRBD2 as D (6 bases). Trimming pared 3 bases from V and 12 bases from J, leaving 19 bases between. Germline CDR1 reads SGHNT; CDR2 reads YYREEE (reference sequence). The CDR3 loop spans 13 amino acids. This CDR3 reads CASSWGTCGLRYF. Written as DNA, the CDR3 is TGTGCCAGCAGCTGGGGGACTTGCGGACTACGGTACTTC.

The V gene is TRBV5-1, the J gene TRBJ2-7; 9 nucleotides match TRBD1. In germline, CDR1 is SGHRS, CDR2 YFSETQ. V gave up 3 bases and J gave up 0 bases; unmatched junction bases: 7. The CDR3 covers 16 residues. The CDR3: CASSSGTGLTSYEQYF. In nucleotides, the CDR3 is TGCGCCAGCAGCTCCGGGACAGGGTTGACCTCCTACGAGCAGTACTTC.

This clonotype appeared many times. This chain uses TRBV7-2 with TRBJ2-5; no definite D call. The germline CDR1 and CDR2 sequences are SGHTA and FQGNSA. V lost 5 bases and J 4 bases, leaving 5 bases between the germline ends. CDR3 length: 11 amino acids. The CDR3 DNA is TGTGCCAGCAGCCCTGCAGAGACCCAGTACTTC. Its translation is CASSPAETQYF.

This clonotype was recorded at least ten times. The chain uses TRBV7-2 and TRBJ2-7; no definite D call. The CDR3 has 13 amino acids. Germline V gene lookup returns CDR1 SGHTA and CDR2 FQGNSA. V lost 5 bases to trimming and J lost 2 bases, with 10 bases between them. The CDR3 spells CASSPHPTYEQYF. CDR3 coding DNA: TGTGCCAGCAGCCCCCACCCAACCTACGAGCAGTACTTC.

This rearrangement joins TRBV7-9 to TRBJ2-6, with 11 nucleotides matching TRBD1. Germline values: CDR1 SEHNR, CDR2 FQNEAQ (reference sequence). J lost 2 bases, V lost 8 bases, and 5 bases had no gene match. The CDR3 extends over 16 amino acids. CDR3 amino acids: CASDQDRGPGANVLTF. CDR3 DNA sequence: TGTGCCAGCGATCAGGACAGGGGGCCTGGGGCCAACGTCCTGACTTTC.

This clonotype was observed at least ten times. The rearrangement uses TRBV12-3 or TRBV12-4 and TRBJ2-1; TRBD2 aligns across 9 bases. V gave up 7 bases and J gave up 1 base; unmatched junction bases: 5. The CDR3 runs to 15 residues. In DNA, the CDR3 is TGTGCCAGCACCCCAAGCGGGGGGTCCTACAATGAGCAGTTCTTC. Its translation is CASTPSGGSYNEQFF.

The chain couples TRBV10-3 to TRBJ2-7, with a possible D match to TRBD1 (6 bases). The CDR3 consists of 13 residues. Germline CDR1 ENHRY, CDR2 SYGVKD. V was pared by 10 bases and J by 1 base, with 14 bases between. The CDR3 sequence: CANRAPGSYEQYF. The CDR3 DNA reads TGTGCCAACAGGGCGCCAGGGTCCTACGAGCAGTACTTC.

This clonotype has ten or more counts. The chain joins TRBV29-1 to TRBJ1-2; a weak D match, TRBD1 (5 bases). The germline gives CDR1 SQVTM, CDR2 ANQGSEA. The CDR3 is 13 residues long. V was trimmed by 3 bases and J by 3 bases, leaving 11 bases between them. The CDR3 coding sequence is TGCAGCGTTGAGACTGGGACGGACTATGGCTACACCTTC. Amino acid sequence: CSVETGTDYGYTF.

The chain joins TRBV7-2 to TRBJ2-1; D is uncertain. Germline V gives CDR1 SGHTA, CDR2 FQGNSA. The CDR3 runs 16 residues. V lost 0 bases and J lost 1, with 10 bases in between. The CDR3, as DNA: TGTGCCAGCAGCTTAGCCAGCTTACCTTCCTACAATGAGCAGTTCTTC. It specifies CASSLASLPSYNEQFF.

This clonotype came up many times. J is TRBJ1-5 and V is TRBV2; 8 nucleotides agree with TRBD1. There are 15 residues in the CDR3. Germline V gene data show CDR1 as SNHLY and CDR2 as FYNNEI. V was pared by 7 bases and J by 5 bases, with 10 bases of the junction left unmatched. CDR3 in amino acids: CASKPGQGRYQPQHF. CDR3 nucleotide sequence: TGTGCCAGCAAACCTGGACAGGGCAGGTATCAGCCCCAGCATTTT.

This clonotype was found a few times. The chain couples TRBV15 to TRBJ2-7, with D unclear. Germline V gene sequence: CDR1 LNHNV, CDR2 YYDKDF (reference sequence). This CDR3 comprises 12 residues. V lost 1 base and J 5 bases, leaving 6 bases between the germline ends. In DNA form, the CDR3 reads TGTGCCACCAGCAGAGCCAACAACGAGCAGTACTTC. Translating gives CATSRANNEQYF.